This entry concerns a single TCR beta chain. There are 17 residues in the CDR3. Naive CD8 cells comprised CD45RO-negative, CCR7-positively selected cells, excluding terminally differentiated effector memory CD45RA+ cells. The sample comes from a study of shared clonotypes between healthy human individuals. Genomic DNA (from each subset) was split evenly across several immunoSEQ plates. TCRdb keeps only in-frame clones here, not all; method: immunoSEQ multiplex PCR. The sample lists almost 700,000 clones, 92% seen once, with about 24% in the top ten. The material sequenced was naive CD8+ T cells sorted from blood. The TCR sequence derives from a young man in good health. The gene calls are TRBV21-1 and TRBJ2-3; the table's D call TRBD2 went unverified against the DNA. TRBV21-1 is an annotated pseudogene. DNA of the CDR3: TGTGCCAGCAGCAAAGGTCGGCGGGATCGCTATCGAGATACGCAGTATTTT. It yields the protein CASSKGRRDRYRDTQYF.